This entry concerns a single TCR beta chain. The antigen remains undetermined. These data belong to a study of T cell responses to AZD1222 COVID-19 vaccine. Across the study: Investigators merged groups given second doses at roughly 4 or roughly 12 weeks.

Broader study findings: Unmutated regions of variants are reportedly targeted by nearly half of spike-specific TCRs.

Libraries were prepared by immunoSEQ multiplex PCR; TCRdb keeps only in-frame clonotypes and omits some of them. The sample carries 150,000 to 200,000 clones, less than 95% recorded once. The CDR3 length is 14 residues. The V gene's germline CDR1 is MNHNS and CDR2 SASEGT. V was cut by 3 bases and J by 11 bases, with 17 bases left in between. This rearrangement joins TRBV6-1 to TRBJ1-5; perhaps TRBD1 as D (6 bases). The source of this sequence is an adult in good health. The sample here was peripheral blood, taken on day 0 of AZD1222 vaccination. CDR3 loop: CASSEGTGRWSQHF. In DNA, the CDR3 is TGTGCCAGCAGTGAGGGAACAGGGCGTTGGTCCCAGCATTTT.